This section outlines one T cell receptor (beta chain) sequence together with its context. Between the trimmed V and J ends, which lost 9 bases and 4 bases, there was a span of 15 bases. The CDR3 sequence is 14 residues long. Germline loops: CDR1 MNHEY, CDR2 SMNVEV (reference sequence). This sample was taken from a study of blood T cell repertoires in COVID-19. Looking at the study overall: Acute and convalescent COVID-19 specimens originated in the United States, Italy and Spain.

The authors' processing: Amplification of reference gene primers provided the estimated nucleated cell counts. Assay used: immunoSEQ multiplex PCR; TCRdb lists only in-frame clones, some missing. D and trimming come from the DNA, and the V and J calls and clone size come from that table. The sample carries fewer than 300,000 clones, around 85% recorded once. Recovered status applied to Cohort 3 donors who had two consecutive negative PCRs. It also applied to those with clearance or with symptom resolution. The rearrangement links TRBV27 to TRBJ1-4, with a tentative D call TRBD1 (6 bases). The source material was PBMCs or T cells enriched from blood (not recorded which). The clonotype was recovered from a woman in her thirties who had recovered from COVID-19. The CDR3 is CASRQTGINEKLFF. The CDR3 DNA is TGTGCCAGTCGCCAGACAGGCATTAATGAAAAACTGTTTTTT.